The 25 T cell receptor beta chains below all came from one sample that was sequenced in a study of shared clonotypes between healthy human individuals. Clones were read by immunoSEQ multiplex PCR, and TCRdb kept only the in-frame ones, dropping some. The repertoire holds over 2 million clones, with roughly 94% as singletons. The sample was naive CD4+ T cells sorted from blood. The subset was: CD45RA+ positively selected. Source of these receptors: a man aged 18 to 30 in good health.

The chain combines TRBV18 with TRBJ2-5, with TRBD2 as a possible D gene (6 bases). This CDR3 has 15 residues. Trimming shortened V by 2 bases and J by 5 bases, and 15 bases separated the two germline ends. CDR1 and CDR2 (germline): KGHSH, LQKENI. CDR3 amino acids: CASSPTGVHGETQYF. CDR3 DNA sequence: TGTGCCAGCTCACCAACGGGGGTCCATGGGGAGACCCAGTACTTC.

This clone was seen a handful of times. This chain connects TRBV7-2 to TRBJ1-6, with no clear D. The germline CDR1 and CDR2 sequences are SGHTA and FQGNSA. The V gene lost 5 bases and the J gene lost 0 bases, with 8 bases spanning the gap. The CDR3 totals 15 residues. CDR3 region: CASSGQSSYNSPLHF. DNA for the CDR3: TGTGCCAGCAGCGGGCAGAGCTCCTATAATTCACCCCTCCACTTT.

The V gene is TRBV5-4, the J gene TRBJ2-7, with 7 bases matching TRBD2. J was trimmed by 0 bases and V by 10 bases; bases with no gene match: 10. The CDR3 consists of 14 residues. Germline V lookup: CDR1 SGHNT, CDR2 YYREEE (reference sequence). The CDR3 here is CAPQPGGYSYEQYF. In nucleotides, the CDR3 is TGTGCCCCTCAACCCGGGGGGTACTCCTACGAGCAGTACTTC.

The chain carries TRBV5-1 and TRBJ2-1; 9 bases match TRBD1. The CDR3 covers 16 residues. Germline V gives CDR1 SGHRS, CDR2 YFSETQ. The ends lost 2 bases at V and 7 bases at J; junction bases unmatched: 10. Here the CDR3 reads CASSLGPGQGSNEQFF. CDR3 coding DNA: TGCGCCAGCAGCTTAGGTCCGGGACAGGGATCTAATGAGCAGTTCTTC.

The chain uses TRBV10-3 and TRBJ2-7; D is unclear. The CDR3 is made up of 13 amino acids. Germline lookup yields CDR1 ENHRY and CDR2 SYGVKD. Trimming pared 3 bases from V and 0 bases from J, leaving 6 bases between. The CDR3 nucleotides read TGTGCCATCAGTGATAGAAACTCCTACGAGCAGTACTTC. Protein sequence: CAISDRNSYEQYF.

The chain joins TRBV5-1 to TRBJ1-6; D is unresolved. V dropped 1 base and J dropped 5 bases, with 13 bases sitting between them. The CDR3 extends over 16 amino acids. Germline lookup yields CDR1 SGHRS and CDR2 YFSETQ. CDR3 protein: CASSLNALANNSPLHF. DNA for the CDR3: TGCGCCAGCAGCTTGAACGCCCTAGCCAATAATTCACCCCTCCACTTT.

Concerning this clone itself: One end of the junction is discordant with germline, which a read error may explain. The chain joins TRBV7-9 to TRBJ1-4; D gene uncertain. The V gene's germline CDR1 is SEHNR and CDR2 FQNEAQ (reference sequence). This CDR3 is built from 13 residues. As DNA, the CDR3 is TGTGCCAGCAGCTTAGATGTCGGCCGACCCCATGTTTTT. Encoded protein: CASSLDVGRPHVF.

The rearrangement uses TRBV5-1 and TRBJ2-1; D might be TRBD2 (6 bases). V was pared by 4 bases and J by 4 bases, with 21 bases between. The germline gives CDR1 SGHRS, CDR2 YFSETQ. This CDR3 is 17 amino acids long. CDR3 sequence: CASSPRWGGTLYNEQFF. The CDR3 region has the DNA TGCGCCAGCAGCCCCCGTTGGGGCGGGACCCTTTACAATGAGCAGTTCTTC.

The chain recombines TRBV11-2 with TRBJ2-2; D possibly corresponds to TRBD1 (6 bases). This CDR3 comprises 16 residues. The V end was cut by 3 bases, the J end by 2 bases, with 13 bases between. CDR1 and CDR2 from the germline V gene are SGHAT and FQNNGV. CDR3 bases: TGTGCCAGCAGCTTTATGGGGACAACTAACACCGGGGAGCTGTTTTTT. This translates into CASSFMGTTNTGELFF.

This sequence joins TRBV28 and TRBJ2-3; 8 bases line up with TRBD1. This CDR3 has 16 residues. V trimming: 4 bases; J trimming: 4 bases; junction bases outside the gene matches: 10. Germline CDR1 is MDHEN and CDR2 is SYDVKM. This chain's CDR3 is CASSYARGQAADTQYF. CDR3 nucleotide sequence: TGTGCCAGCAGTTACGCCAGGGGGCAAGCTGCAGATACGCAGTATTTT.

The chain is built from TRBV28 and TRBJ1-4; 11 bases are shared with TRBD1. The V gene's germline CDR1 is MDHEN and CDR2 SYDVKM. Germline trimming cut 10 bases from V and 7 bases from J; bases unmatched to any gene: 5. The CDR3 totals 13 residues. The CDR3, as DNA: TGTGCCACCCGGACAGGGGGCGGTGAAAAACTGTTTTTT. As protein: CATRTGGGEKLFF.

This clone was observed a single time. Other DNA variants within this sample encode the same CDR3. The chain employs TRBV5-4 and TRBJ2-3, with a weak D call TRBD2 (6 bases). The V gene's germline CDR1 is SGHNT and CDR2 YYREEE (reference sequence). The CDR3 totals 15 residues. Between the trimmed V and J ends, which lost 4 bases and 1 base, there was a span of 13 bases. The CDR3 region is CASSLGGGGTDTQYF. CDR3 sequence (DNA): TGTGCCAGCAGCCTGGGGGGAGGAGGCACAGATACGCAGTATTTT.

J is TRBJ1-6 and V is TRBV5-4, with a tentative D call TRBD1 (6 bases). Germline V gene data show CDR1 as SGHNT and CDR2 as YYREEE (reference sequence). CDR3 length equals 14 residues. V gave up 4 bases and J gave up 7 bases, with 12 bases separating them. CDR3 amino acids: CASSERQANSPLHF. CDR3 nucleotide sequence: TGTGCCAGCAGCGAAAGACAGGCAAATTCACCCCTCCACTTT. The entire variable domain, with the rest obtained from reference TRBV5-4 and TRBJ1-6, is as follows: ETGVTQSPTHLIKTRGQQVTLRCSSQSGHNTVSWYQQALGQGPQFIFQYYREEENGRGNFPPRFSGLQFPNYSSELNVNALELDDSALYLCASSERQANSPLHFGNGTRLTVT.

The V and J genes are TRBV11-3 and TRBJ2-2; no reliable D call. From germline, CDR1 is SGHNT and CDR2 YENEEA. V lost 1 base, J lost 6 bases, and 9 bases lay in between. The CDR3 contains 14 residues. CDR3: CASSLGGEPGELFF. The CDR3 region has the DNA TGTGCCAGCAGCTTAGGTGGAGAACCCGGGGAGCTGTTTTTT.

This chain joins TRBV5-4 and TRBJ2-3; 9 bases agree with TRBD2. V trimming: 4 bases; J trimming: 7 bases; junction bases outside the gene matches: 10. CDR3 length equals 15 residues. Germline V gene lookup returns CDR1 SGHNT and CDR2 YYREEE (reference sequence). The CDR3 nucleotides read TGTGCCAGCAGCCTTAGCGGGGGCCGGGGGAATACGCAGTATTTT. Its translation: CASSLSGGRGNTQYF.

V is TRBV14 and J is TRBJ1-6; perhaps TRBD1 as D (5 bases). V was trimmed by 1 base and J by 9 bases, leaving 10 bases between them. CDR1 and CDR2 from the germline V gene are SGHDN and FVKESK. There are 14 residues in the CDR3. The CDR3 region has the DNA TGTGCCAGCAGCCAAGGAACAGGAGGTTCACCCCTCCACTTT. The encoded protein is CASSQGTGGSPLHF.

Comments on this clone: Additional DNA sequences in this sample encode the identical CDR3. The chain combines TRBV11-3 with TRBJ2-2; possibly TRBD2 for D (5 bases). V lost 5 bases, J lost 1 base, and 8 bases lay in between. The germline V gene encodes CDR1 SGHNT and CDR2 YENEEA. The CDR3 spans 14 residues. In nucleotides, the CDR3 is TGTGCCAGCAGCCTAGGGAGGAACACCGGGGAGCTGTTTTTT. Protein product: CASSLGRNTGELFF.

Of note for this clone: Within the sample, other DNA sequences also encode this same CDR3. V and J are TRBV5-4 and TRBJ2-5; no clear D. The V gene lost 2 bases and the J gene lost 1 base, with 3 bases spanning the gap. Germline V gives CDR1 SGHNT, CDR2 YYREEE (reference sequence). CDR3 length: 12 residues. The DNA for the CDR3 is TGTGCCAGCAGCTTTTCCCAAGAGACCCAGTACTTC. This sequence encodes CASSFSQETQYF.

The chain uses TRBV6-1 and TRBJ2-5; 11 bases match TRBD1. Matching the DNA end better, TRBJ2-7 makes the J call doubtful. Germline CDR1 reads MNHNS; CDR2 reads SASEGT. The CDR3 spans 14 residues. CDR3 in amino acids: CASSVGQGAYEQYF. The CDR3, as DNA: TGTGCCAGCAGTGTAGGACAGGGGGCGTACGAGCAGTACTTC.

The chain uses TRBV10-3 and TRBJ2-3; D gene ambiguous. The CDR3 consists of 12 residues. Germline lookup yields CDR1 ENHRY and CDR2 SYGVKD. Trimming pared 5 bases from V and 4 bases from J, leaving 7 bases between. Here the CDR3 reads CAISSDPDTQYF. The CDR3 coding sequence is TGTGCCATCAGTTCTGACCCAGATACGCAGTATTTT.

CDR3 protein: CASSSSGRVTYEQYF. CDR3 bases: TGTGCCAGCAGTTCGTCGGGCAGGGTGACCTACGAGCAGTACTTC. The J gene is TRBJ2-7, the V gene TRBV7-2, with D maybe TRBD1 (5 bases). Germline-derived CDR1 and CDR2 are SGHTA and FQGNSA. This CDR3 is 15 amino acids long. The V and J ends lost 6 bases and 2 bases respectively, with 17 bases between them.

The CDR3 is CASREQGATYEQYF. CDR3 nucleotides: TGTGCCAGCAGGGAACAGGGGGCTACCTACGAGCAGTACTTC. The rearrangement joins TRBV27 to TRBJ2-7; TRBD1 aligns across 9 bases. Germline CDR1 MNHEY, CDR2 SMNVEV (reference sequence). The ends lost 6 bases at V and 2 bases at J; junction bases unmatched: 5. The CDR3 contains 14 residues.

The V call is TRBV19, the J call TRBJ1-4, with 7 nucleotides matching TRBD1. CDR3 length: 16 amino acids. The junction had 12 bases not matched to a gene; V was cut back by 4 bases and J by 7 bases. The germline V gene has CDR1 LNHDA and CDR2 SQIVND (reference sequence). CDR3 sequence: CASSTGTAIGSEKLFF. CDR3 bases: TGTGCCAGTAGTACCGGGACAGCGATCGGGAGTGAAAAACTGTTTTTT.

This chain links TRBV6-5 with TRBJ2-1; 7 bases line up with TRBD1. Looked up from germline, CDR1 is MNHEY and CDR2 is SVGAGI. The CDR3 consists of 13 residues. V lost 6 bases and J lost 8; bases outside the gene matches: 7. Here the CDR3 DNA reads TGTGCCAGCAGAAAGACAGGGACCGATGAGCAGTTCTTC. This codes for CASRKTGTDEQFF.

This chain connects TRBV10-1 to TRBJ2-7; the match to TRBD2 covers 15 bases. This CDR3 is 14 amino acids long. Germline V gene data show CDR1 as WNHNN and CDR2 as SYGVQD (reference sequence). The V gene end was trimmed by 6 bases and the J gene end by 6 bases; junction bases not matched to a gene: 3. The CDR3 sequence: CASSRTSGGAEQYF. DNA for the CDR3: TGCGCCAGCAGCCGGACTAGCGGGGGGGCCGAGCAGTACTTC.